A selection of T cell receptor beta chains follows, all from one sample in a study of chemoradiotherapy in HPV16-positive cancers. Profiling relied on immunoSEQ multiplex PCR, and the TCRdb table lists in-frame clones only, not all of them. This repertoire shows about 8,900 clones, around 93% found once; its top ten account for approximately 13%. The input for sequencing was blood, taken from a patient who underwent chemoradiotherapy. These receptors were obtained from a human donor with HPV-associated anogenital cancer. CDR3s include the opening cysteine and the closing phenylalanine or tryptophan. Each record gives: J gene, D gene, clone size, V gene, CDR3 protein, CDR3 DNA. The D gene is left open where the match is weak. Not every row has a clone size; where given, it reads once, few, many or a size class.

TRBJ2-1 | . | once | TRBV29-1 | CSVRRAQGEQFF | TGCAGCGTTCGCCGGGCCCAGGGTGAGCAGTTCTTC
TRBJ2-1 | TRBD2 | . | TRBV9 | CASMPGPSGYNEQFF | TGTGCCAGCATGCCCGGGCCTAGCGGATACAATGAGCAGTTCTTC
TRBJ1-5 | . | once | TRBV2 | CASSQTHLGGSSNQPQHF | TGTGCCAGCAGTCAAACTCACCTGGGAGGGTCTAGCAATCAGCCCCAGCATTTT
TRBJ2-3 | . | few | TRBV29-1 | CSVEGVGGLTDTQYF | TGCAGCGTTGAAGGGGTGGGGGGGCTCACAGATACGCAGTATTTT
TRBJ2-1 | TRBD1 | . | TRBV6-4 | CASSGGTGGNEQFF | TGTGCCAGCAGTGGGGGGACAGGAGGGAATGAGCAGTTCTTC
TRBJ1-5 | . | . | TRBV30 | CAWSRGAQSNQPQHF | TGTGCCTGGAGTAGGGGGGCGCAAAGCAATCAGCCCCAGCATTTT
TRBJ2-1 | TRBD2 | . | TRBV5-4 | CASSNSGGASNEQFF | TGTGCCAGCAGCAACAGCGGGGGGGCGAGTAATGAGCAGTTCTTC
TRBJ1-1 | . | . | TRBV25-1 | CASSPTVMNTEAFF | TGTGCCAGCAGTCCGACAGTCATGAACACTGAAGCTTTCTTT
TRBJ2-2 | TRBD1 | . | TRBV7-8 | CASSLVGTGSTGELFF | TGTGCCAGCAGCTTAGTTGGGACAGGGTCTACCGGGGAGCTGTTTTTT
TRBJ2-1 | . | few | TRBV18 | CASSPLSEQFF | TGTGCCAGCTCACCACTTTCGGAGCAGTTCTTC
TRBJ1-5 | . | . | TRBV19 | CASGTQGSSNQPQHF | TGTGCCAGTGGGACCCAGGGGAGTAGCAATCAGCCCCAGCATTTT
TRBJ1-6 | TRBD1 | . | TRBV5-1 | CASRPAGTGFSSPLHF | TGCGCCAGCAGGCCGGCCGGGACAGGGTTTTCTTCACCCCTCCACTTT
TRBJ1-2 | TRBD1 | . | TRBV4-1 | CASSQDRTGVGYTF | TGCGCCAGCAGCCAAGATAGAACAGGGGTAGGCTACACCTTC
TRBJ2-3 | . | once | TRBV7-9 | CASSLLADTQYF | TGTGCCAGCAGCTTATTGGCGGATACGCAGTATTTT
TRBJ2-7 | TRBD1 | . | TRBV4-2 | CASSQDLQGAYEQYF | TGTGCCAGCAGCCAAGATCTACAGGGGGCCTACGAGCAGTACTTC
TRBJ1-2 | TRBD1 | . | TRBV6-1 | CASSVAGGIGGYTF | TGTGCCAGCAGTGTCGCAGGGGGCATCGGTGGCTACACCTTC